The 13 T cell receptor beta chains below all came from one sample that was sequenced in a study of siplizumab effects on memory and regulatory T cells. Some clones are missing from TCRdb's copy, which holds only in-frame ones; the method was immunoSEQ multiplex PCR. The sample gives around 68,000 clones, 80% to 90% of which show up once; about 1.5% is in the top ten. The sample comprised Tregs sorted from blood. Receptors originate from a human donor in good health.

The J gene is TRBJ1-2, the V gene TRBV25-1; D unresolved. The CDR3 loop spans 13 amino acids. Deletions cut 0 bases from V and 5 bases from J, with 7 bases between. Germline loops: CDR1 MGHDK, CDR2 SYGVNS. The CDR3 loop reads CASSEYGGYGYTF. The DNA for the CDR3 is TGTGCCAGCAGTGAATATGGAGGGTATGGCTACACCTTC.

The rearrangement uses TRBV18 and TRBJ2-5; D uncertain. CDR1 is KGHSH and CDR2 is LQKENI in the germline V gene. The V gene lost 3 bases and the J gene lost 5 bases, with 13 bases spanning the gap. The CDR3 extends over 14 amino acids. CDR3 coding DNA: TGTGCCAGCTCACCGCGGCCCGATATGGAGACCCAGTACTTC. Encoded protein: CASSPRPDMETQYF.

This rearrangement joins TRBV10-3 to TRBJ2-2; D might be TRBD2 (7 bases). Between the trimmed V and J ends, which lost 7 bases and 3 bases, there was a span of 12 bases. In germline, CDR1 is ENHRY, CDR2 SYGVKD. This CDR3 comprises 14 residues. The CDR3 spells CAINREGDTGELFF. The CDR3 DNA reads TGTGCCATCAACAGGGAGGGGGACACCGGGGAGCTGTTTTTT.

The rearrangement links TRBV6-5 to TRBJ2-2; possible D gene TRBD1, 5 bases. The V end was cut by 5 bases, the J end by 1 base, with 11 bases between. CDR1 and CDR2 from the germline V gene are MNHEY and SVGAGI. This CDR3 is 15 amino acids long. This CDR3 reads CASSVMTVNTGELFF. The CDR3 DNA reads TGTGCCAGCAGTGTAATGACAGTGAACACCGGGGAGCTGTTTTTT.

This sequence joins TRBV5-6 and TRBJ2-3; the match to TRBD2 covers 11 bases. V shed 3 bases, J shed 6 bases, and the junction held 9 bases outside the gene matches. The CDR3 consists of 16 residues. Germline loops: CDR1 SGHDT, CDR2 YYEEEE. The CDR3 DNA sequence: TGTGCCAGCAGCTGGTCTACTAGCGGGAGTTGGGATACGCAGTATTTT. Amino acid sequence: CASSWSTSGSWDTQYF. The variable domain in full, completed from reference TRBV5-6 and TRBJ2-3, reads DAGVTQSPTHLIKTRGQQVTLRCSPKSGHDTVSWYQQALGQGPQFIFQYYEEEERQRGNFPDRFSGHQFPNYSSELNVNALLLGDSALYLCASSWSTSGSWDTQYFGPGTRLTVL.

V gene TRBV7-8 combines with J gene TRBJ2-5; 9 bases map to TRBD1. The DNA matches TRBJ2-7 better at its end, which makes the J call doubtful. The germline CDR1 and CDR2 sequences are SGHVS and FQNEAQ. The CDR3 runs 15 residues. CDR3 nucleotide sequence: TGTGCCAGCAGCTGGGCCCAGGGACAGGGTTACGAGCAGTACTTC. Translated: CASSWAQGQGYEQYF.

J is TRBJ1-2 and V is TRBV6-1; 10 bases fit TRBD1. This CDR3 has 14 amino acids. The germline V gene has CDR1 MNHNS and CDR2 SASEGT. V was clipped by 2 bases and J by 7 bases; unmatched bases: 4. In nucleotides, the CDR3 is TGTGCCAGCAGTGAATTCGGGACAGGGGTTGGCTACACCTTC. It encodes CASSEFGTGVGYTF.

The chain employs TRBV2 and TRBJ2-1; possibly TRBD2 for D (6 bases). CDR1 SNHLY and CDR2 FYNNEI come from the germline V gene. With 5 bases removed from V and 1 base from J, the gap between germline ends came to 15 bases. The CDR3 spans 16 residues. The CDR3 is CASSPGLFPSYNEQFF. For the CDR3, the DNA is TGTGCCAGCAGTCCTGGACTATTCCCTTCCTACAATGAGCAGTTCTTC.

This sequence joins TRBV6-1 and TRBJ2-1; D gene ambiguous. The CDR3 length is 12 residues. Germline CDR1 is MNHNS and CDR2 is SASEGT. Trimming stripped 5 bases from V and 7 bases from J, with 9 bases between. In nucleotides, the CDR3 is TGTGCCAGCAGTTTTGACTCGAATGAGCAGTTCTTC. This sequence encodes CASSFDSNEQFF.

The rearrangement uses TRBV5-6 and TRBJ1-4, with a possible D match to TRBD1 (5 bases). This CDR3 contains 13 residues. Trimming took off 4 bases at V and 7 bases at J, with 11 bases between the two ends. Germline lookup yields CDR1 SGHDT and CDR2 YYEEEE. Written as DNA, the CDR3 is TGTGCCAGCAGCCAAGGGGTTGCTGAAAAACTGTTTTTT. It specifies CASSQGVAEKLFF.

The V and J genes are TRBV6-6 and TRBJ1-1; TRBD1 is a possible D gene (6 bases). The germline V gene encodes CDR1 MNHNY and CDR2 SVGAGI (reference sequence). The CDR3 runs to 12 residues. CDR3 DNA: TGTGGCACAGGGAAACAAAACACTGAAGCTTTCTTT. Its protein is CGTGKQNTEAFF.

The J gene is TRBJ1-2, the V gene TRBV4-1, with a tentative D call TRBD1 (6 bases). The CDR3 length is 13 residues. CDR1 is MGHRA, CDR2 YSYEKL, per germline. The ends were cut back, 3 bases at V and 4 bases at J, with 9 bases in the middle. CDR3 sequence reads: CASSQEGGYGYTF. CDR3 DNA: TGCGCCAGCAGCCAGGAGGGGGGCTATGGCTACACCTTC.

V usage is TRBV2 and J usage is TRBJ1-2, with 8 bases that match TRBD1. CDR1 and CDR2 (germline): SNHLY, FYNNEI. The CDR3 is 19 residues long. The V gene end was trimmed by 5 bases and the J gene end by 1 base; junction bases not matched to a gene: 18. The CDR3 bases are TGTGCCAGCAGTTTTCAGCCACCGACAGGGGCCCTCGTTAACTATGGCTACACCTTC. This gives the protein CASSFQPPTGALVNYGYTF.